Each of the 13 T cell receptor beta chains below was sequenced from the same sample in a study of T cell responses to AZD1222 COVID-19 vaccine. Clones were read by immunoSEQ multiplex PCR, and TCRdb kept only the in-frame ones, dropping some. The data hold approximately 130,000 clones, with 88% observed a single time. Sequencing was performed on peripheral blood, taken 28 days after the second AZD1222 dose. The receptors were gathered from an adult who received the AZD1222 COVID-19 vaccine.

CDR3: CASSQDAQANSPLHF. The CDR3 DNA reads TGTGCCAGCAGCCAAGATGCACAGGCAAATTCACCCCTCCACTTT. The gene calls are TRBV14 and TRBJ1-6; a possible D gene is TRBD1 (5 bases). V lost 0 bases to trimming and J lost 7 bases, with 10 bases between them. This CDR3 region has 15 residues. Germline V CDR1 and CDR2: SGHDN, FVKESK. Full variable domain (missing parts from reference TRBV14 and TRBJ1-6): EAGVTQFPSHSVIEKGQTVTLRCDPISGHDNLYWYRRVMGKEIKFLLHFVKESKQDESGMPNNRFLAERTGGTYSTLKVQPAELEDSGVYFCASSQDAQANSPLHFGNGTRLTVT.

The genes are TRBV28 and TRBJ2-3; D possibly corresponds to TRBD2 (5 bases). V was pared by 5 bases and J by 7 bases, with 13 bases between. This CDR3 is built from 13 residues. Germline CDR1 MDHEN, CDR2 SYDVKM. The CDR3 loop is CASSPEWENTQYF. CDR3 coding DNA: TGTGCCAGCAGTCCCGAATGGGAGAATACGCAGTATTTT.

V is TRBV10-3 and J is TRBJ1-1; TRBD1 matches at 7 bases. The V gene's germline CDR1 is ENHRY and CDR2 SYGVKD. V gave up 6 bases and J gave up 1 base; unmatched junction bases: 5. The CDR3 is made up of 14 amino acids. The CDR3 loop reads CAIRETGRNTEAFF. As DNA, the CDR3 is TGTGCCATCAGGGAGACAGGGCGGAACACTGAAGCTTTCTTT.

The chain is built from TRBV19 and TRBJ2-7, with a tentative D call TRBD2 (6 bases). This CDR3 is 14 amino acids long. Germline V CDR1 and CDR2: LNHDA, SQIVND (reference sequence). Deletions cut 7 bases from V and 3 bases from J, with 16 bases between. CDR3 loop: CASKRDSTFYEQYF. CDR3 sequence (DNA): TGTGCCAGTAAGAGGGACTCAACCTTCTACGAGCAGTACTTC.

This clone was seen only once. The gene calls are TRBV5-4 and TRBJ1-1; D perhaps matches TRBD1 (6 bases). V lost 1 base, J lost 1 base, and 8 bases lay in between. The CDR3 sequence is 14 residues long. Germline lookup yields CDR1 SGHNT and CDR2 YYREEE (reference sequence). CDR3 bases: TGTGCCAGCAGCTTGAGAGGGGGGAACACTGAAGCTTTCTTT. This gives the protein CASSLRGGNTEAFF.

This sequence joins TRBV10-3 and TRBJ2-3; 7 nucleotides align to TRBD1. Germline CDR1 and CDR2: ENHRY and SYGVKD. V trimming: 4 bases; J trimming: 7 bases; junction bases outside the gene matches: 8. This CDR3 comprises 14 residues. CDR3 region: CAISGQGVLNTQYF. CDR3 DNA sequence: TGTGCCATCAGTGGACAGGGCGTTCTTAATACGCAGTATTTT.

This clone has just one count. The chain recombines TRBV4-1 with TRBJ2-5; D not resolved. Trimming stripped 1 base from V and 1 base from J, with 4 bases between. The CDR3 is made up of 13 amino acids. The V gene's germline CDR1 is MGHRA and CDR2 YSYEKL. CDR3 nucleotides: TGCGCCAGCAGCCAAGGGACCCAAGAGACCCAGTACTTC. As protein: CASSQGTQETQYF.

This clone was counted between two and nine times. The CDR3 bases are TGTGCCAGCAACACAAACGGGGATGAGCAGTTCTTC. Translating gives CASNTNGDEQFF. V usage is TRBV21-1 and J usage is TRBJ2-1; the table's D call of TRBD2 was not tested on the DNA. TRBV21-1 is termed a pseudogene. There are 12 residues in the CDR3.

V is TRBV5-4 and J is TRBJ2-6; D unclear. Deletions cut 0 bases from V and 0 bases from J, with 4 bases between. The germline V gene has CDR1 SGHNT and CDR2 YYREEE (reference sequence). The length of the CDR3 is 15 residues. CDR3 amino acids: CASSLGNSGANVLTF. The CDR3, as DNA: TGTGCCAGCAGCTTGGGAAACTCTGGGGCCAACGTCCTGACTTTC. The full variable domain, in which reference TRBV5-4 and TRBJ2-6 provide the parts outside the CDR3, is ETGVTQSPTHLIKTRGQQVTLRCSSQSGHNTVSWYQQALGQGPQFIFQYYREEENGRGNFPPRFSGLQFPNYSSELNVNALELDDSALYLCASSLGNSGANVLTFGAGSRLTVL.

This sequence joins TRBV24-1 and TRBJ1-5, with 7 nucleotides matching TRBD1. The CDR3 runs 13 residues. The trim removed 6 bases at V and 3 bases at J, leaving 1 base unmatched. Per germline, CDR1 KGHDR and CDR2 SFDVKD. The CDR3 is CATSTGVNQPQHF. The CDR3 coding sequence is TGTGCCACCAGTACAGGGGTCAATCAGCCCCAGCATTTT.

This clone was found once. J is TRBJ1-4 and V is TRBV9; TRBD1 might be the D (5 bases). The CDR3 contains 15 residues. Trimming shortened V by 4 bases and J by 1 base, and 11 bases separated the two germline ends. CDR1 and CDR2 from the germline V gene are SGDLS and YYNGEE. The CDR3 spells CASSRGTETNEKLFF. The CDR3 DNA follows: TGTGCCAGCAGCCGTGGGACCGAAACTAATGAAAAACTGTTTTTT.

The V and J genes are TRBV6-5 and TRBJ2-7, with unresolved D. V was shortened by 2 bases and J by 7 bases, with 6 bases between the two germline ends. Germline V lookup: CDR1 MNHEY, CDR2 SVGAGI. The CDR3 covers 11 residues. The CDR3 DNA reads as TGTGCCAGCAGTTACGAGAGGGAGCAGTACTTC. Its protein product is CASSYEREQYF.

V gene TRBV5-6 combines with J gene TRBJ1-5; D remains ambiguous. The V end was cut by 0 bases, the J end by 6 bases, with 10 bases between. Germline V gene lookup returns CDR1 SGHDT and CDR2 YYEEEE. This CDR3 comprises 14 residues. The CDR3 region has the DNA TGTGCCAGCAGCTTGGCCGGGAGGGTTCAGCCCCAGCATTTT. Its translation: CASSLAGRVQPQHF.